The source of this T cell receptor (beta chain) is a study of T cells in Graves' hyperthyroidism and ophthalmopathy (dated by TCRdb to the late 2010s). Context from the whole study: Peripheral blood was sampled at the time of initial diagnosis, prior to any treatment. To identify TCR V-J signatures that set the groups apart, the researchers used a discovery cohort of 90 to 100 patients, made up of 40 to 45 with Graves' ophthalmopathy and about 59 with stable Graves' hyperthyroidism. After blood sampling, hyperthyroidism patients were treated with methimazole at a starting dose of 30 mg daily, and ophthalmopathy patients were treated with high-dose intravenous methylprednisolone. According to the paper, TCR Vbeta CDR3 sequencing was carried out on more than 120 peripheral blood samples, which came from under 50 ophthalmopathy, under 80 hyperthyroidism and around 17 progressor patients. The roughly 94 discovery patients were randomly split 7:3 into training and test sets. The study also compared thyroid tissue and blood T-cell repertoires from several Graves' hyperthyroidism patients. Whether ophthalmopathy could be predicted prospectively was tested in an independent validation cohort made up of roughly 19 hyperthyroidism patients plus 17 patients who later progressed to ophthalmopathy. What the work shows at the level of the full study, not this receptor alone: In validation, the model predicted progression to ophthalmopathy a median of about 6.5 months before onset, with about 67% sensitivity and 72.22% specificity. Most expanded thyroid clonotypes (frequency above 0.001) were also found in blood, which suggests that blood repertoires may mirror thyroid immune responses. A 13 V-J signature model separated ophthalmopathy from stable hyperthyroidism, with 87.88% sensitivity and about 81% specificity in cross-validation and 80%/75% in testing. No statistical method was used to set the sample size in advance, and investigators knew the group allocation.

From cysteine to phenylalanine, the CDR3 is 15 amino acids long. The CDR3 DNA has 45 bases and is translated from base 1. Trimming removed 6 bases from V and 0 bases from J, leaving 14 bases between the germline ends. The germline V gene specifies MNHNS as CDR1 and SASEGT as CDR2. Amplification of TCR beta CDR3 regions was carried out from RNA transcripts. The TCR CDR3 was subjected to a first round of RT-PCR using the HTBI primer set and the Qiagen OneStep RT-PCR kit. Libraries were constructed in a second round of multiplex PCR, after which size selection and purification were performed. Libraries were sequenced paired-end with 100 bp reads on an Illumina HiSeq2000. In the source study's methods: SOAPnuke was used to process the raw data, removing reads that contained adapters or uncalled bases, had a mean Phred below 15, or lacked an exact match to the constant primer or identifier. High-quality paired reads were merged with COPE v1.2.5, and unique nucleotide sequences were defined as clonotypes. Clonotypes were aligned to IMGT TRBV, TRBD and TRBJ reference segments using MiTCR v1.1. The analysis included only V-J combinations with a frequency above 0.0001, which together covered around 99% of the repertoires. A TCS score was defined as the ratio between F50 (clonal expansion) and ExV (chaos), using BLOSUM62-based TCRdist between CDR3 peptides within each V-J. Welch's t-statistics and random forest reduced 500 to 650 V-J features to about 13, which were used in a naive Bayes classifier (R e1071). TCRdb reprocessed the public reads (quality trimming at Q25 with fastp, clone calling with MiXCR) and kept in-frame beta chains. All rows with the same CDR3 protein become a single entry with the most common DNA and genes. These V and J calls derive from TCRdb rather than the authors' analysis. The sample table contains around 190,000 distinct CDR3 sequences; only one count was recorded for approximately 15% of them. Clones ranked in the top ten supply about 29% of the sample.

The table lists this clonotype with many counts. The target of this receptor is not known. Within one base of it there is no much larger clone, and no base qualities were kept. Stable Graves' hyperthyroidism was defined as no progression to ophthalmopathy during 18 months of follow-up. Hyperthyroidism patients were newly diagnosed, with disease duration under 2 months, and aged 18 to 65 years. Exclusion was applied to patients with uncontrolled infections, other autoimmune diseases, pregnancy or lactation. Diagnoses relied on clinical symptoms, serum thyroxine and TRAb, thyroid ultrasound and orbital computed tomography. Ficoll-Paque density gradient centrifugation was used to isolate PBMCs from about 9 ml of fresh peripheral blood. Trizol reagent was used to extract total RNA, and RNA quality was then checked on an Agilent 2100 Bioanalyzer.

The sequence is built from TRBV6-1 and TRBJ1-1; perhaps TRBD1 is the D gene, with 5 bases matching. The clonotype comes from a woman in her fifties or sixties with Graves' hyperthyroidism. The sample was blood. The CDR3 has the sequence CASRTERQMNTEAFF. The DNA sequence is TGTGCCAGCAGGACAGAACGACAGATGAACACTGAAGCTTTCTTT.